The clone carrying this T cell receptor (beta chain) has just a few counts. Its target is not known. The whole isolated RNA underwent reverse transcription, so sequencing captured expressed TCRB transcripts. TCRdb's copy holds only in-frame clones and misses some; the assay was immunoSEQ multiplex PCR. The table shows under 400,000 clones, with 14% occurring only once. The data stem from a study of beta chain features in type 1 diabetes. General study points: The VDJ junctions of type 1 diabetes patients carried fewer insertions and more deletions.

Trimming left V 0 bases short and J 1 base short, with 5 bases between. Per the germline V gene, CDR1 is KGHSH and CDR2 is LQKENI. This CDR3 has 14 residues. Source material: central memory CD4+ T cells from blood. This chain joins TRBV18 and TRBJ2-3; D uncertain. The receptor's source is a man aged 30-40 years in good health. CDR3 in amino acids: CASSPPTRTDTQYF. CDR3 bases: TGTGCCAGCTCACCACCTACCCGCACAGATACGCAGTATTTT.